This TCR beta chain appears in the sequencing data of a study of CD8+ T cells in alopecia areata (dated by TCRdb to the late 2010s). General notes on the study: Female C3H/HeJ recipients, 7-10 weeks old, were grafted with skin from C3H/HeJ donors with spontaneous alopecia (about 6-12 months old). The study used high-throughput TCRbeta sequencing to examine T cell clonal expansion in alopecia areata, in both the C3H/HeJ mouse model and human patients. In humans, TCRbeta sequencing was performed on scalp tissue and on sorted CD4+ and CD8+ peripheral blood T cells from healthy controls and from patients with patchy or totalis/universalis alopecia areata. Scalp clonality was compared across normal scalp (n=4), patchy alopecia areata scalp (n=8), and alopecia totalis/universalis scalp (n=8). The RNA source kit depended on sample type: the PAXgene miRNA kit for fixed scalp, the miRNeasy kit for PBMCs, and the RNeasy kit for mouse skin. Amplification of TCRbeta CDR3 regions was done by immunoSEQ multiplex PCR using 35 Vbeta forward primers and 13 Jbeta reverse primers. Results the study describes overall, beyond this receptor: Shared TCR sequences between patients were less evident than in mice, which may be partly attributable to HLA diversity in the patient population. Compared with normal scalp, lesional scalp had higher clonality and more expanded CD8+ clones, particularly in alopecia totalis/universalis, a pattern that suggests antigenic drive. Unlike mouse skin, where gammadelta T cells dominate, normal human skin contains resident alphabeta T cells that get sequenced too, which complicates analysis of the scalp TCR repertoire.

Library creation used the immunoSEQ multiplex PCR assay. To provide template for TCR sequencing, every sample had RNA extracted and reverse transcribed into cDNA. SuperScript III was used for first-strand cDNA synthesis, primed with a 2:1 mix of oligo-dT and random hexamers. Amplification bias was assessed with a synthetic immune receptor repertoire, and residual bias was removed computationally. Sequencing of the libraries was done on Illumina HiSeq using 60 bp reads that spanned the CDR3 and were read from J toward V. Per the source publication's procedure: Raw reads were preprocessed to remove errors, and CDR3 was defined by IMGT conventions from the conserved cysteine to phenylalanine. Clonality was calculated as 1 minus Shannon entropy normalized by log2 of the number of productive unique TCRs. Whether each scalp clone was CD4 or CD8 was inferred by checking scalp TCRbeta sequences against the CD4 and CD8 repertoires from sorted blood. TCRdb took this table from immuneACCESS and kept in-frame rearrangements with V and J called. Such tables lack part of the clones; where checked against another copy, unresolved V genes explain under half of the gap, and the rest is unexplained. D and trimming were read from the DNA, whereas the V and J calls and clone size are those reported in that table. Across this sample, about 110,000 clones were tabulated and none appeared just once. Roughly a fifth of the sample rests with the top ten.

Details on this clone: Its antigen is currently not known. In this entry, gene names and germline sequences are mouse ones. The read terminates 4 residues before the CDR3 end, so the remaining end is supplied by the germline J gene.

From cysteine to phenylalanine, the CDR3 is 16 amino acids long. The DNA shown is the part of the CDR3 that was read: 36 bases, in frame from base 1. Via the germline V gene (reference sequence), CDR1 is NSQYPW and CDR2 LRSPGD. The V and J ends are trimmed by 1 base and 2 bases, leaving 12 bases between them. The chain is assembled from TRBV1 and TRBJ2-1; perhaps TRBD1 is the D gene, with 6 bases matching. This receptor was taken from a C3H/HeJ mouse with alopecia areata. This strain has the MHC haplotype H2-k. The specimen was lesional skin. The sequenced part of the CDR3 DNA is TGCACCTGCAGTGCAGCCCCGGGACACTACTATGCT. Its translation reads: CTCSAAPGHYYA. In full, the CDR3 reads CTCSAAPGHYYAEQFF.